The 11 T cell receptor beta chains in this list originate from one sample, sequenced in a study of blood T cells in healthy people across ages. A J-beta primer mix and a sample-barcoded 5' primer were used in a second PCR of roughly 6 to 11 cycles. TCRdb redid the calling of the 5' RACE reads with MiXCR, one entry per CDR3 protein. The sample has about 720,000 distinct CDR3 sequences, approximately 22% seen once; the top ten hold about 20%. Sample: blood. The receptors here all came from a man aged 65-85 years in good health.

The V gene is TRBV9, the J gene TRBJ1-2; 9 positions match TRBD1. CDR3 length: 14 residues. Trimming at V came to 6 bases and at J to 7 bases, leaving 10 bases not matched to a gene. Germline lookup yields CDR1 SGDLS and CDR2 YYNGEE. CDR3: CASTGPTGGIGYTF. Written as DNA, the CDR3 is TGTGCCAGCACCGGACCGACAGGGGGAATTGGCTACACCTTC.

This clonotype was picked up many times. This chain links TRBV24-1 with TRBJ2-7, with 8 bases fitting TRBD1. CDR1 and CDR2 (germline): KGHDR, SFDVKD. There are 15 residues in the CDR3. Trimming took 1 base from V and 5 from J; bases not matched to a gene: 6. For the CDR3, the DNA is TGTGCCACCAGTGATTTATACGACAGGGGTAACGAGCAGTACTTC. Its protein is CATSDLYDRGNEQYF.

The chain combines TRBV20-1 with TRBJ1-6, with 9 bases aligning to TRBD1. The CDR3 has 14 amino acids. Germline CDR1 DFQATT, CDR2 SNEGSKA (reference sequence). J gave up 10 bases and V 3 bases, and 7 bases lay outside the gene matches. Written as DNA, the CDR3 is TGCAGTGCTAGGTTGACAGGGGGTTACTCACCCCTCCACTTT. Amino acid sequence: CSARLTGGYSPLHF.

The chain links TRBV10-1 to TRBJ2-1, with D perhaps given as TRBD1 or TRBD2 (7 bases each). Germline V gene data show CDR1 as WNHNN and CDR2 as SYGVQD (reference sequence). V was cut by 2 bases and J by 3 bases, with 14 bases left in between. The length of the CDR3 is 16 residues. The CDR3 here is CASSEREGANYNEQFF. CDR3 DNA: TGCGCCAGCAGTGAGAGGGAGGGGGCGAACTACAATGAGCAGTTCTTC.

The chain links TRBV20-1 to TRBJ2-1; the D is unclear. This CDR3 has 16 residues. V lost 6 bases to trimming and J lost 3 bases, with 21 bases between them. Germline CDR1 reads DFQATT; CDR2 reads SNEGSKA (reference sequence). CDR3 in amino acids: CSASVPQRVIYNEQFF. The CDR3 DNA sequence: TGCAGTGCCTCGGTCCCGCAGCGCGTGATCTACAATGAGCAGTTCTTC.

This clonotype was seen a few times. The gene calls are TRBV18 and TRBJ1-2; tentative D call: TRBD1 (6 bases). There are 16 residues in the CDR3. CDR1 KGHSH and CDR2 LQKENI come from the germline V gene. V lost 2 bases, J lost 2 bases, and 15 bases lay in between. The CDR3 DNA sequence: TGTGCCAGCTCACCAGACCAACAGGGATTGAACTATGGCTACACCTTC. Translation: CASSPDQQGLNYGYTF.

This clonotype was counted only a few times. V is TRBV4-3 and J is TRBJ1-4; 8 bases map to TRBD1. CDR1 and CDR2 (germline): LGHNA, YSLEER. The length of the CDR3 is 18 residues. V shed 4 bases, J shed 6 bases, and the junction held 16 bases outside the gene matches. Here the CDR3 DNA reads TGCGCCAGCAGCCGAGACCCCGACAGGGGAGGTCGCCATGAAAAACTGTTTTTT. This sequence encodes CASSRDPDRGGRHEKLFF.

The table lists this clonotype with a few counts. The chain uses TRBV7-9 and TRBJ2-7; weak D call: TRBD1 (5 bases). From germline, CDR1 is SEHNR and CDR2 FQNEAQ (reference sequence). V lost 1 base to trimming and J lost 4 bases, with 8 bases between them. The CDR3 totals 13 residues. In DNA form, the CDR3 reads TGTGCCAGCAGCTTAGACACAGGATACGAGCAGTACTTC. It is translated as CASSLDTGYEQYF.

This clonotype was observed a few times. The chain joins TRBV24-1 to TRBJ1-5, with D perhaps matching TRBD1 (6 bases). Trimming removed 2 bases from V and 4 bases from J, with 14 bases in between. The CDR3 runs to 16 residues. Germline CDR1 KGHDR, CDR2 SFDVKD. The chain's CDR3 is CATSDSAGAGNQPQHF. For the CDR3, the DNA is TGTGCCACCAGTGATTCGGCGGGGGCTGGAAATCAGCCCCAGCATTTT.

The chain recombines TRBV5-5 with TRBJ1-6; unclear D gene. The CDR3 spans 14 residues. Deletions cut 0 bases from V and 6 bases from J, with 7 bases between. Looked up from germline, CDR1 is SGHKS and CDR2 is YYEKEE (reference sequence). This chain's CDR3 is CASSLGPVNSPLHF. The CDR3 DNA sequence: TGTGCCAGCAGCTTGGGCCCGGTTAATTCACCCCTCCACTTT.

A few counts support this clonotype. This rearrangement joins TRBV20-1 to TRBJ2-3, with no clear D. Germline CDR1 and CDR2: DFQATT and SNEGSKA (reference sequence). The CDR3 is 15 amino acids. Trimming left V 4 bases short and J 0 bases short, with 14 bases between. CDR3 protein: CSAIRRASSTDTQYF. CDR3 bases: TGCAGTGCTATCCGCCGGGCGTCGAGCACAGATACGCAGTATTTT.